The 27 T cell receptor beta chains below were found in one sample sequenced in a study of tumor and adjacent non-tumor tissue in lung cancer. Three rounds of nested PCR, following a modified ARM-PCR protocol, produced the TCRbeta library. MiXCR was run by TCRdb on the multiplex PCR reads, yielding one entry per CDR3 protein. The sample contains 65,000 to 95,000 distinct CDR3 sequences, around 65% of which appear only once. RNA was extracted from bulk tissue without any cell sorting. Specimen: lung tumor tissue. The receptors stem from a woman between 70 and 85 years old with non-small cell lung cancer.

The chain joins TRBV4-2 to TRBJ2-7, with a possible D match to TRBD2 (5 bases). V was trimmed by 1 base and J by 0 bases, leaving 31 bases between them. The CDR3 extends over 22 amino acids. The germline V gene encodes CDR1 LGHNA and CDR2 YNFKEQ. The CDR3: CASSQVFIRFLAGLPSSYEQYF. The DNA of the CDR3 is TGTGCCAGCAGCCAAGTTTTCATTAGATTCCTAGCTGGATTACCGAGCTCCTACGAGCAGTACTTC.

With regard to this clonotype: Compared with germline, one end of the junction differs, possibly owing to a read error. The chain has TRBV20-1 and TRBJ2-1; 8 bases fit TRBD2. The CDR3 runs 18 residues. The V gene's germline CDR1 is DFQATT and CDR2 SNEGSKA (reference sequence). CDR3: CSANLLPAGGRSDNEQSF. DNA for the CDR3: TGCAGTGCTAACCTACTCCCCGCGGGCGGGAGGAGCGACAATGAGCAGTCCTTC.

DNA for the CDR3: TGTGCCAGCAGTTCCTACGGGACAGGCATCTTCAATGAGCAGTTCTTC. Encoded protein: CASSSYGTGIFNEQFF. The chain has TRBV28 and TRBJ2-1; TRBD1 aligns across 8 bases. CDR3 length: 16 residues. Trimming took 4 bases from V and 6 from J; bases not matched to a gene: 11. CDR1 and CDR2 (germline): MDHEN, SYDVKM.

About this clonotype itself: Given the absence of the conserved phenylalanine or tryptophan at the CDR3 end, a read error is likely. This chain joins TRBV4-1 and TRBJ1-5, with 7 bases matching TRBD1. This CDR3 spans 15 amino acids. The germline V gene has CDR1 MGHRA and CDR2 YSYEKL. CDR3 bases: TGCGCCAGTAGCCAGAATGGACAGGCCCCTCAGCTCCAGCATCTT. It translates to CASSQNGQAPQLQHL.

About this clonotype itself: An end of the junction differs from the germline gene, which may be a read error. The chain joins TRBV30 to TRBJ2-6; possible D gene TRBD1, 6 bases. The CDR3 is 15 amino acids. CDR1 GTSNPN and CDR2 SVGIG come from the germline V gene (reference sequence). The CDR3 is CAWSGTAAGPNVLTF. The DNA for the CDR3 is TGTGCCTGGAGTGGGACAGCAGCTGGGCCCAACGTCCTGACATTC.

To note about this clonotype: Just one base apart from a much larger clone, this may be a read error. The V gene is TRBV28, the J gene TRBJ2-7; D perhaps matches TRBD1 (5 bases). Germline V lookup: CDR1 MDHEN, CDR2 SYDVKM. The CDR3 runs to 15 residues. Here the CDR3 DNA reads TGTGCCAGCAGTTCACCAACCGGACAATCCTACAAGCAGTACTTC. It yields the protein CASSSPTGQSYKQYF.

This clonotype has only one observation. A much larger clone lies one base from this, so it may be a read error. The J gene is TRBJ1-6, the V gene TRBV30; D is undetermined. This CDR3 has 14 amino acids. Germline lookup yields CDR1 GTSNPN and CDR2 SVGIG (reference sequence). DNA for the CDR3: TGTGCCTGGAGTGTACCAGGACGGTATTCACTCCTCCACTTT. Translation gives CAWSVPGRYSLLHF.

Concerning this clonotype itself: In this CDR3 the conserved last residue, phenylalanine or tryptophan, is missing, so a read error is likely. The genes are TRBV6-5 and TRBJ2-5; D not certain. The V gene lost 2 bases and the J gene lost 5 bases, with 6 bases spanning the gap. CDR1 MNHEY and CDR2 SVGAGI come from the germline V gene. CDR3 size: 12 residues. The CDR3 here is CASSYNGETQYL. The CDR3 region has the DNA TGTGCCAGCAGTTACAACGGGGAGACCCAGTACCTC.

A remark on this clonotype: The junction differs from germline at one of its ends, possibly a read error. This chain links TRBV28 with TRBJ2-2; 7 nucleotides line up with TRBD2. The CDR3 is 16 residues long. Germline lookup yields CDR1 MDHEN and CDR2 SYDVKM. DNA for the CDR3: TGTGCCAGCATTCGCGGGAGCATAGCGAACACCGGGGAGCTGTTTTTC. It encodes CASIRGSIANTGELFF.

Remarks on this clonotype: At one end the junction does not follow the germline gene, possibly because of a read error. This chain joins TRBV12-3 or TRBV12-4 and TRBJ1-5, with TRBD1 matching over 7 bases. The length of the CDR3 is 14 residues. CDR3 DNA: TGTGCCAGTAGTCCGACAGGGAGCAACCAGCCCCTGCATTTT. Protein: CASSPTGSNQPLHF.

A note on this clonotype: This may stem from a read error, because a much larger clone lies one nucleotide away. The chain employs TRBV5-1 and TRBJ2-2; TRBD2 aligns across 11 bases. The CDR3 is made up of 16 amino acids. Per the germline V gene, CDR1 is SGHRS and CDR2 is YFSETQ. The CDR3 region has the DNA TGCGCCAACAGCACGGATAGCGGGAGGGGGACCGGGGAGCTGTTTTTT. It is translated as CANSTDSGRGTGELFF. Together with reference TRBV5-1 and TRBJ2-2, the CDR3 gives the full variable domain: KAGVTQTPRYLIKTRGQQVTLSCSPISGHRSVSWYQQTPGQGLQFLFEYFSETQRNKGNFPGRFSGRQFSNSRSEMNVSTLELGDSALYLCANSTDSGRGTGELFFGEGSRLTVL.

Worth noting for this clonotype: Relative to the germline gene, one junction end is altered; a read error may explain this. This chain links TRBV20-1 with TRBJ1-5; no clear D. Germline loops: CDR1 DFQATT, CDR2 SNEGSKA (reference sequence). CDR3 size: 14 residues. CDR3 loop: CGAPEGTIGQPQHF. The CDR3 DNA follows: TGCGGTGCTCCAGAAGGAACCATCGGTCAGCCCCAGCATTTT.

This clonotype came up once. One end of the junction is discordant with germline, which a read error may explain. The chain carries TRBV30 and TRBJ1-1, with D hard to call. The CDR3 has 15 amino acids. CDR1 and CDR2 from the germline V gene are GTSNPN and SVGIG (reference sequence). The CDR3 nucleotides read TGTACCTGGAGTGTATTTACAGCCTCAAGCACTGAAGCTTTCTTT. Translated: CTWSVFTASSTEAFF.

The rearrangement links TRBV7-8 to TRBJ1-2; no definite D call. Germline V lookup: CDR1 SGHVS, CDR2 FQNEAQ. CDR3 size: 16 residues. This chain's CDR3 is CTSSLGRGVLDYGYTF. CDR3 DNA: TGTACTAGCAGCTTAGGGCGGGGAGTTCTGGACTATGGCTACACCTTC.

Written as DNA, the CDR3 is TGCGCCAGCAGCCAAGCCGGGACATACTACAATGAGCAGTTCTTC. Amino acid sequence: CASSQAGTYYNEQFF. This chain joins TRBV4-1 and TRBJ2-1; D may be TRBD1 (6 bases). The CDR3 totals 15 residues. Germline V lookup: CDR1 MGHRA, CDR2 YSYEKL. V gave up 1 base and J gave up 3 bases, with 10 bases separating them.

In this sample, this clonotype turned up a few times. V and J are TRBV15 and TRBJ2-1; TRBD2 matches 7 bases. The CDR3 has 14 amino acids. V dropped 5 bases and J dropped 8; count of bases not matched to a gene: 9. CDR1 and CDR2 from the germline V gene are LNHNV and YYDKDF (reference sequence). This chain's CDR3 is CATSFWTSEDEQFF. In nucleotides, the CDR3 is TGTGCCACCAGCTTCTGGACTAGTGAGGATGAGCAGTTCTTC.

This clonotype has only one observation. Its ends do not fully match the called genes, so a read error is possible. V is TRBV10-3 and J is TRBJ2-1; the D is unclear. The V gene's germline CDR1 is ENHRY and CDR2 SYGVKD. The CDR3 is 14 residues long. DNA of the CDR3: TGTGACATCAGTGAGGAGTTGGGTGAGAATGAGCAGTTCTTC. Residues: CDISEELGENEQFF.

This clonotype occurred once. Germline is not matched at one junction end, which may reflect a read error. The chain combines TRBV28 with TRBJ2-7, with TRBD2 identical over 7 bases. The CDR3 has 13 amino acids. Germline CDR1 reads MDHEN; CDR2 reads SYDVKM. CDR3 bases: TGTGCAAGCAGTTTAGGGAGGGGATGGGATCAGTACTTC. This sequence encodes CASSLGRGWDQYF.

The chain couples TRBV11-2 to TRBJ2-3; D tentatively fits TRBD1 or TRBD2 (5 bases each). CDR3 length: 16 amino acids. Trimming stripped 1 base from V and 0 bases from J, with 11 bases between. In germline, CDR1 is SGHAT, CDR2 FQNNGV. CDR3 region: CASSLGGLSSTDTQYF. Written as DNA, the CDR3 is TGTGCCAGCAGCTTAGGGGGGTTATCTAGCACAGATACGCAGTATTTT.

This clonotype was counted a few times. The gene calls are TRBV20-1 and TRBJ2-1, with D perhaps matching TRBD2 (5 bases). From germline, CDR1 is DFQATT and CDR2 SNEGSKA (reference sequence). The V end was cut by 5 bases, the J end by 2 bases, with 13 bases between. This CDR3 has 14 amino acids. The CDR3 is CSAPRVRAYNEQFF. The CDR3 DNA reads as TGCAGTGCTCCTAGGGTGAGGGCCTACAATGAGCAGTTCTTC.

The chain carries TRBV29-1 and TRBJ1-2, with TRBD1 matching over 7 bases. Trimming cost V 4 bases and J 7 bases; bases outside gene matches: 6. This CDR3 has 12 residues. The germline V gene encodes CDR1 SQVTM and CDR2 ANQGSEA. The CDR3 DNA is TGCAGCGTTGGATCAGGGGGATGTGGCTACACCTTC. Translating it yields CSVGSGGCGYTF.

This chain connects TRBV5-6 to TRBJ1-2, with unresolved D. The germline CDR1 and CDR2 sequences are SGHDT and YYEEEE. V was clipped by 7 bases and J by 5 bases, with 15 bases between them. This CDR3 comprises 13 residues. CDR3 bases: TGTGCCAGCGTCTCCCTATTGAATTATGGCTACACCTTC. Residues: CASVSLLNYGYTF.

About this clonotype itself: Mismatch with germline at one junction end may stem from a read error. The chain uses TRBV11-1 and TRBJ1-1, with D uncertain. Germline CDR1 is SGHAT and CDR2 is FQDESV (reference sequence). The CDR3 extends over 15 amino acids. The CDR3 sequence: CASSGRAWPFTDAFF. CDR3 DNA sequence: TGTGCCAGTAGTGGTCGGGCATGGCCATTCACTGACGCTTTCTTT.

A remark on this clonotype: The junction departs from the called germline gene at one end, perhaps through a read error. The J gene is TRBJ2-1, the V gene TRBV20-1, with D perhaps TRBD2 (6 bases). The germline V gene encodes CDR1 DFQATT and CDR2 SNEGSKA (reference sequence). The CDR3 covers 14 residues. CDR3 residues: CSAPLTGVEYELFF. For the CDR3, the DNA is TGCAGTGCTCCACTAACGGGAGTGGAGTATGAGCTGTTCTTC.

The V and J genes are TRBV11-1 and TRBJ2-1; TRBD2 agrees at 9 bases. J lost 8 bases, V lost 9 bases, and 11 bases had no gene match. CDR1 is SGHAT and CDR2 is FQDESV in the germline V gene (reference sequence). The CDR3 sequence is 14 residues long. CDR3 amino acids: CASSPREGSHEQFF. The CDR3 DNA follows: TGTGCCAGTAGCCCGCGGGAGGGCAGCCATGAGCAGTTCTTC.

This clonotype was detected only a few times. At one of its ends the junction is not consistent with the germline gene, which may arise from a read error. The rearrangement joins TRBV28 to TRBJ1-5; 7 positions match TRBD1. The CDR3 covers 13 residues. Germline V gives CDR1 MDHEN, CDR2 SYDVKM. Written as DNA, the CDR3 is TGTGCCGGCAGAGACAGGGTCGGGCAGCCCCAGCATTTT. Translated: CAGRDRVGQPQHF.

Notes on this clonotype: Its ends do not fully match the called genes, so a read error is possible. The V gene is TRBV29-1, the J gene TRBJ1-1; TRBD1 matches at 8 bases. The germline V gene has CDR1 SQVTM and CDR2 ANQGSEA. This CDR3 region has 14 residues. The CDR3 DNA is TGCATCGTTGTCAACAGGGGGTCGAACATTGAAGCTTTCTTT. Protein product: CIVVNRGSNIEAFF.